What follows are 13 T cell receptor beta chains derived from one specimen sequenced in a study of Graves' ophthalmopathy and Graves' hyperthyroidism. The sequenced template was RNA, covering the TCR beta CDR3 region. First-round RT-PCR used HTBI primers; second-round multiplex PCR followed. TCRdb itself ran the multiplex PCR reads through MiXCR, one entry per CDR3 protein. The table has about 550,000 distinct CDR3 sequences, just under 40% seen once. Sequenced: peripheral blood or thyroid tissue (not recorded which). These receptors all stem from an adult man with Graves' hyperthyroidism.

This clonotype was recorded only once. V and J are TRBV10-3 and TRBJ2-7, with D tentatively TRBD2 (6 bases). The DNA end favors TRBJ2-1, so the J call may be wrong. This CDR3 spans 13 amino acids. The germline gives CDR1 ENHRY, CDR2 SYGVKD. The CDR3 nucleotides are TGTGCCAGCGTGGGAGGTACCTACAATGAGCAGTTCTTC. It is translated as CASVGGTYNEQFF.

This clonotype has just a few counts. This is likely an artifact of a read error, given a far larger clone one base away. The genes are TRBV5-1 and TRBJ1-1; D possibly corresponds to TRBD1 (6 bases). The CDR3 has 14 amino acids. Germline V lookup: CDR1 SGHRS, CDR2 YFSETQ. The CDR3 DNA sequence: TGCGCCAGCAGCTCAACGGGGGCGAACACTGAAGCTTCCTTT. Its translation is CASSSTGANTEASF.

A note on this clonotype: One end of the junction does not line up with germline, which may come from a read error. The V call is TRBV10-3, the J call TRBJ1-2, with D possibly TRBD1 on 6 matching bases. This CDR3 is 17 amino acids long. Germline V lookup: CDR1 ENHRY, CDR2 SYGVKD. The CDR3 here is CASSSIKVQGYSYGYTF. The DNA for the CDR3 is TGTGCCAGCAGTTCGATAAAAGTACAGGGTTACTCCTATGGCTACACCTTC.

This clonotype came up once. A junction boundary mismatches the germline segment, possibly from a read error. The V gene is TRBV20-1, the J gene TRBJ1-2, with TRBD1 as a possible D gene (5 bases). This CDR3 has 12 amino acids. Germline V CDR1 and CDR2: DFQATT, SNEGSKA (reference sequence). CDR3 in DNA: TGCAGTGCTGGGGACGGAAACTATGACTACACCTTC. Translation: CSAGDGNYDYTF.

The chain joins TRBV14 to TRBJ2-3, with 7 bases matching TRBD2. Germline-derived CDR1 and CDR2 are SGHDN and FVKESK. The CDR3 sequence is 14 residues long. Losses at the gene ends were 6 bases for V and 4 bases for J; bases not matched to a gene: 7. The CDR3 DNA follows: TGTGCCAGCAGTGCTAGCGGAGTCCCAGATACGCAGTATTTT. This sequence encodes CASSASGVPDTQYF.

The chain recombines TRBV2 with TRBJ1-1, with D possibly being TRBD1 (5 bases). The CDR3 is made up of 17 amino acids. Germline loops: CDR1 SNHLY, CDR2 FYNNEI. The germline V and J ends were trimmed by 4 bases and 0 bases, with 18 bases remaining between them. The CDR3 coding sequence is TGTGCCAGCAGTGCAGGCAGGGTGGCCCTTATGAACACTGAAGCTTTCTTT. This encodes CASSAGRVALMNTEAFF. Complete variable domain (other parts from reference TRBV2 and TRBJ1-1): EPEVTQTPSHQVTQMGQEVILRCVPISNHLYFYWYRQILGQKVEFLVSFYNNEISEKSEIFDDQFSVERPDGSNFTLKIRSTKLEDSAMYFCASSAGRVALMNTEAFFGQGTRLTVV.

In its sample, this clonotype was seen many times. The chain recombines TRBV5-8 with TRBJ2-5; 7 positions match TRBD2. The CDR3 is 19 amino acids. V lost 4 bases and J lost 5; bases outside the gene matches: 23. Germline V CDR1 and CDR2: SGHTS, YDEGEE. The CDR3 sequence is CASSLGLSASGGEGETQYF. The CDR3 nucleotides are TGTGCCAGCAGCCTTGGCCTCTCGGCTAGCGGAGGGGAGGGGGAGACCCAGTACTTC.

This clonotype was seen many times. The chain couples TRBV7-9 to TRBJ2-5; D is possibly TRBD2 (5 bases). This CDR3 is 14 amino acids long. Trimming shortened V by 7 bases and J by 4 bases, and 16 bases separated the two germline ends. CDR1 and CDR2 from the germline V gene are SEHNR and FQNEAQ (reference sequence). The CDR3 protein is CASIVGNYGETQYF. CDR3 DNA sequence: TGTGCCAGCATCGTCGGGAACTACGGAGAGACCCAGTACTTC.

The V call is TRBV5-1, the J call TRBJ2-7, with 9 positions matching TRBD1. Germline V gene data show CDR1 as SGHRS and CDR2 as YFSETQ. The V and J ends lost 0 bases and 5 bases, in that order; junction bases with no gene match: 9. CDR3 length: 16 residues. The DNA for the CDR3 is TGCGCCAGCAGCTTGGGAATTACAACAGGGGGCCACGAGCAGTACTTC. Translation: CASSLGITTGGHEQYF.

This clonotype turned up a few times. J is TRBJ2-7 and V is TRBV13, with 11 positions matching TRBD2. After removal of 5 bases from V and 7 bases from J, the junction contained 13 bases not matched to a gene. The CDR3 runs 16 residues. The germline V gene encodes CDR1 PRHDT and CDR2 FYEKMQ (reference sequence). As DNA, the CDR3 is TGTGCCAGCAGCCCCCGGATAGCGGGAGGGCCTTATGAGCAGTACTTC. Protein product: CASSPRIAGGPYEQYF.

J is TRBJ1-2 and V is TRBV24-1; maybe TRBD1 (5 bases). This CDR3 is 13 amino acids long. Germline values: CDR1 KGHDR, CDR2 SFDVKD. With 8 bases removed from V and 3 bases from J, the gap between germline ends came to 12 bases. CDR3 sequence (DNA): TGTGCCACCAACGACGGGACGGACTATGGCTACACCTTC. This sequence encodes CATNDGTDYGYTF.

The table lists this clonotype with a few counts. J is TRBJ2-3 and V is TRBV7-3; D is uncertain. Germline CDR1 is SGHTA and CDR2 is FQGTGA. V gave up 2 bases and J gave up 4 bases, with 10 bases separating them. CDR3 size: 14 residues. The DNA of the CDR3 is TGTGCCAGCAGCTTACAGGCCACTTCAGATACGCAGTATTTT. Protein product: CASSLQATSDTQYF.

This clonotype has a single count. A much larger clone differs by one base, so this may be a read error. This chain links TRBV6-6 with TRBJ1-2; D gene uncertain. Looked up from germline, CDR1 is MNHNY and CDR2 is SVGAGI (reference sequence). The CDR3 extends over 15 amino acids. CDR3 nucleotide sequence: TGTGCCAGCAGTTACTCGAACGCATCGTACTATGGCTACGCCTTC. Its protein is CASSYSNASYYGYAF.